Below are 20 T cell receptor beta chains sequenced from a single sample in a study of vaccination effects on CD4 cells after COVID-19. This table comes from immunoSEQ multiplex PCR, and its TCRdb copy is limited to in-frame clones, with some not included. The table includes roughly 45,000 clones, more than 60% detected once. Under the ViraFEST assay, PBMC were stimulated with viral peptide pools so that antigen-specific CD4+ T cells expanded. Sequencing was performed afterwards. The culture ran for around 10 days before CD4+ T cells were isolated. PCR showed that the person got SARS-CoV-2 infection at some point between March and December 2020. No antigens are known for them. The source material was CD4+ T cells from PBMCs cultured with a peptide pool, sampled before COVID-19 vaccination. Receptor source: a human donor who had a prior SARS-CoV-2 infection.

The chain combines TRBV5-1 with TRBJ1-1, with D possibly matching TRBD1 (6 bases). The CDR3 runs 13 residues. Germline loops: CDR1 SGHRS, CDR2 YFSETQ. V lost 4 bases and J 3 bases, leaving 10 bases between the germline ends. CDR3 in DNA: TGCGCCAGCAGCAGGGGGAAGGACACTGAAGCTTTCTTT. Protein: CASSRGKDTEAFF. Full variable domain (remainder filled in from reference TRBV5-1 and TRBJ1-1): KAGVTQTPRYLIKTRGQQVTLSCSPISGHRSVSWYQQTPGQGLQFLFEYFSETQRNKGNFPGRFSGRQFSNSRSEMNVSTLELGDSALYLCASSRGKDTEAFFGQGTRLTVV.

V is TRBV7-9 and J is TRBJ2-1, with 8 bases that match TRBD2. This CDR3 spans 14 amino acids. V shed 6 bases and J 5 bases; nucleotides not matched to a gene: 6. Germline loops: CDR1 SEHNR, CDR2 FQNEAQ (reference sequence). CDR3 in amino acids: CASRGLAEDNEQFF. Here the CDR3 DNA reads TGTGCCAGCAGAGGACTAGCCGAAGACAATGAGCAGTTCTTC.

The table lists this clone with a count of one. The chain carries TRBV19 and TRBJ1-3; unclear D gene. The CDR3 covers 14 residues. The V end lost 7 bases, the J end lost 0 bases, and 10 bases lay between the germline ends. Germline-derived CDR1 and CDR2 are LNHDA and SQIVND (reference sequence). Here the CDR3 DNA reads TGTGCCAGTAAAGACGGGAGCTCTGGAAACACCATATATTTT. Translation: CASKDGSSGNTIYF.

This clone was seen once. The chain joins TRBV10-3 to TRBJ2-3; no clear D. Germline V lookup: CDR1 ENHRY, CDR2 SYGVKD. V was trimmed by 3 bases and J by 0 bases, leaving 13 bases between them. CDR3 size: 16 residues. The CDR3 region has the DNA TGTGCCATCAGTGACACTCGAGTCTCTAGCACAGATACGCAGTATTTT. Protein product: CAISDTRVSSTDTQYF.

The chain recombines TRBV7-2 with TRBJ2-6; no clear D gene. Germline V gives CDR1 SGHTA, CDR2 FQGNSA. Trimming took 5 bases from V and 0 from J, leaving 8 bases between them. The CDR3 contains 15 residues. This chain's CDR3 is CASSPPFSGANVLTF. The CDR3 nucleotides read TGTGCCAGCAGCCCCCCCTTCTCTGGGGCCAACGTCCTGACTTTC. The whole variable domain, filled in from reference TRBV7-2 and TRBJ2-6, reads GAGVSQSPSNKVTEKGKDVELRCDPISGHTALYWYRQSLGQGLEFLIYFQGNSAPDKSGLPSDRFSAERTGGSVSTLTIQRTQQEDSAVYLCASSPPFSGANVLTFGAGSRLTVL.

V and J are TRBV19 and TRBJ1-2, with a weak D call TRBD1 (5 bases). Per germline, CDR1 LNHDA and CDR2 SQIVND (reference sequence). Trimming left V 4 bases short and J 3 bases short, with 15 bases between. CDR3 length equals 15 residues. CDR3 residues: CASSKFEGRHYGYTF. For the CDR3, the DNA is TGTGCCAGTAGTAAATTTGAGGGGCGACACTATGGCTACACCTTC.

V is TRBV6-5 and J is TRBJ1-2; 7 bases align to TRBD1. Germline assignment: CDR1 MNHEY and CDR2 SVGAGI. The CDR3 is 14 residues long. The junction had 7 bases not matched to a gene; V was cut back by 5 bases and J by 4 bases. The CDR3, as DNA: TGTGCCAGCAGTCAGGGACAGCCTTTCTATGGCTACACCTTC. This sequence encodes CASSQGQPFYGYTF.

This clone was seen more than once but under ten times. The chain recombines TRBV5-1 with TRBJ1-1; no reliable D call. CDR3 length equals 14 residues. V lost 5 bases to trimming and J lost 1 base, with 12 bases between them. From germline, CDR1 is SGHRS and CDR2 YFSETQ. Written as DNA, the CDR3 is TGCGCCAGCAGTGGTCAGACGTCGAACACTGAAGCTTTCTTT. Protein: CASSGQTSNTEAFF. Variable domain in full (rest from reference TRBV5-1 and TRBJ1-1): KAGVTQTPRYLIKTRGQQVTLSCSPISGHRSVSWYQQTPGQGLQFLFEYFSETQRNKGNFPGRFSGRQFSNSRSEMNVSTLELGDSALYLCASSGQTSNTEAFFGQGTRLTVV.

CDR3 bases: TGTGCCAGCTCGACAGGGGTTAAAGCTTTCTTT. It translates to CASSTGVKAFF. This chain connects TRBV19 to TRBJ1-1; 8 nucleotides line up with TRBD1. The CDR3 extends over 11 amino acids. The V and J ends lost 9 bases and 9 bases, in that order; junction bases with no gene match: 6. Germline CDR1 is LNHDA and CDR2 is SQIVND (reference sequence). Full variable domain (missing parts from reference TRBV19 and TRBJ1-1): DGGITQSPKYLFRKEGQNVTLSCEQNLNHDAMYWYRQDPGQGLRLIYYSQIVNDFQKGDIAEGYSVSREKKESFPLTVTSAQKNPTAFYLCASSTGVKAFFGQGTRLTVV.

The CDR3 DNA is TGTGCCAGCAGCCAAGCGCCGGGACAGAGTGAAGCTTTCTTT. Protein sequence: CASSQAPGQSEAFF. V gene TRBV3-1 (or the pseudogene TRBV3-2) combines with J gene TRBJ1-1, with 7 nucleotides matching TRBD1. The CDR3 totals 14 residues. CDR1 is LGHDT and CDR2 is YNNKEL in the germline V gene (reference sequence). V shed 1 base, J shed 7 bases, and the junction held 6 bases outside the gene matches.

The rearrangement uses TRBV27 and TRBJ1-2; perhaps TRBD1 as D (6 bases). From germline, CDR1 is MNHEY and CDR2 SMNVEV (reference sequence). Trimming removed 3 bases at V and 2 bases at J, with 16 bases between. The length of the CDR3 is 16 residues. The CDR3 sequence is CASSFDRYGGNYGYTF. The DNA of the CDR3 is TGTGCCAGCAGTTTTGACAGGTACGGCGGGAACTATGGCTACACCTTC.

The rearrangement joins TRBV5-6 to TRBJ1-2, with D perhaps TRBD1 (5 bases). Germline CDR1 reads SGHDT; CDR2 reads YYEEEE. The CDR3 has 13 residues. Between the trimmed V and J ends, which lost 4 bases and 4 bases, there was a span of 11 bases. This CDR3 is CASSPGPTYGYTF. In DNA form, the CDR3 reads TGTGCCAGCAGCCCGGGACCGACCTATGGCTACACCTTC.

This clone was observed a handful of times. This chain links TRBV5-4 with TRBJ2-6, with D tentatively TRBD1 (6 bases). The CDR3 is 16 residues long. Between the trimmed V and J ends, which lost 7 bases and 0 bases, there was a span of 14 bases. Germline V gives CDR1 SGHNT, CDR2 YYREEE (reference sequence). The CDR3 nucleotides read TGTGCCAGCTGGACAGAAGTACTCTCTGGGGCCAACGTCCTGACTTTC. It is translated as CASWTEVLSGANVLTF.

This chain uses TRBV6-2 or TRBV6-3 with TRBJ2-3, with D perhaps TRBD1 (6 bases). V lost 4 bases and J 2 bases, leaving 19 bases between the germline ends. The CDR3 is 17 amino acids. Germline CDR1 is MNHEY and CDR2 is SVGEGT. The CDR3 reads CASSSRYRVPYTDTQYF. In DNA form, the CDR3 reads TGTGCCAGCAGTTCTCGGTACAGGGTTCCCTACACAGATACGCAGTATTTT.

The V gene is TRBV6-5, the J gene TRBJ1-2; unclear D gene. V gave up 2 bases and J gave up 4 bases, with 11 bases separating them. The CDR3 runs 14 residues. Germline assignment: CDR1 MNHEY and CDR2 SVGAGI. In nucleotides, the CDR3 is TGTGCCAGCAGTTACAAACAGCCACCCTATGGCTACACCTTC. Translation gives CASSYKQPPYGYTF.

The chain employs TRBV5-1 and TRBJ1-1, with D possibly TRBD1 on 5 matching bases. This CDR3 has 14 amino acids. Germline V gives CDR1 SGHRS, CDR2 YFSETQ. The V end was cut by 0 bases, the J end by 5 bases, with 11 bases between. CDR3 nucleotide sequence: TGCGCCAGCAGCTTGGATGTAGGGGTTACTGAAGCTTTCTTT. This codes for CASSLDVGVTEAFF.

The V call is TRBV18, the J call TRBJ2-2; no reliable D call. V lost 3 bases, J lost 0 bases, and 17 bases lay in between. There are 18 residues in the CDR3. CDR1 is KGHSH and CDR2 is LQKENI in the germline V gene. CDR3 sequence: CASSPDSVRIPNTGELFF. In DNA form, the CDR3 reads TGTGCCAGCTCACCTGACTCGGTGAGGATCCCGAACACCGGGGAGCTGTTTTTT.

The chain has TRBV20-1 and TRBJ2-7, with 8 bases fitting TRBD1. Per germline, CDR1 DFQATT and CDR2 SNEGSKA (reference sequence). Trimming at V came to 3 bases and at J to 2 bases, leaving 6 bases not matched to a gene. CDR3 size: 14 residues. CDR3 region: CSASARTGTYEQYF. CDR3 sequence (DNA): TGCAGTGCTAGTGCTAGGACAGGGACCTACGAGCAGTACTTC.

V and J are TRBV21-1 and TRBJ1-5; the listed D gene, TRBD1, was not tested against the DNA. TRBV21-1 is a documented pseudogene. CDR3 length: 16 amino acids. The CDR3 is CASSFRTGGHNQPQHF. The CDR3 nucleotides read TGTGCCAGCAGCTTTCGGACAGGGGGCCACAATCAGCCCCAGCATTTT.

J is TRBJ1-1 and V is TRBV6-6; possibly TRBD1 for D (5 bases). The CDR3 extends over 14 amino acids. V lost 4 bases and J 4 bases, leaving 13 bases between the germline ends. Germline V gives CDR1 MNHNY, CDR2 SVGAGI (reference sequence). CDR3 nucleotides: TGTGCCAGCAGTTGGGACCCCCGAGCCACTGAAGCTTTCTTT. It specifies CASSWDPRATEAFF.